Here is one TCR beta chain with its context. Original data processing: Amplifying reference gene primers gave estimates of nucleated cell counts. Repertoires were generated with immunoSEQ multiplex PCR, while TCRdb's copy carries only in-frame clones and drops some. V, J and clone size were drawn from that table, and D and trimming were deduced from the DNA. The table records tens of thousands of clones, 88% of them present only once. This entry comes from a study of blood T cell repertoires in COVID-19. Looking at the study overall: T cells, B-cell-depleted T cells, or PBMCs provided the cDNA or gDNA that served as material.

This TCR was sampled from a human donor in a cohort sampled during active COVID-19. Sequencing was carried out using peripheral blood.

CDR3: CAWSGGSSYNEQFF. The CDR3 DNA is TGTGCCTGGAGTGGAGGGAGTAGCTACAATGAGCAGTTCTTC. The chain links TRBV30 to TRBJ2-1, with D possibly being TRBD2 (5 bases). This CDR3 has 14 residues. The germline gives CDR1 GTSNPN, CDR2 SVGIG (reference sequence). Trimming stripped 1 base from V and 3 bases from J, with 10 bases between.